These 23 T cell receptor beta chains were all obtained from the same sample, sequenced in a study of blood T cells in healthy people across ages (dated by TCRdb to the mid-2010s). Libraries were constructed by 5' RACE. Sequenced using an Illumina HiSeq 2500. A second PCR of roughly 6 to 11 cycles was run with a J-beta primer mix and a sample-barcoded 5' primer. TCRdb applied fastp at Q25 and MiXCR to the public reads, then kept only in-frame beta chains. Rows merge per CDR3 protein into single entries with the most common DNA and genes. A total of roughly 790,000 distinct CDR3 sequences appear in this sample, 40% to 45% of them only once. In total, the top ten clones hold about 20% of the sample. Sequenced material: blood. These receptor sequences come from a woman aged 55-70 years in good health.

The genes are TRBV6-5 and TRBJ2-3; 8 bases agree with TRBD2. Looked up from germline, CDR1 is MNHEY and CDR2 is SVGAGI. Trimming took 0 bases from V and 6 from J; bases not matched to a gene: 5. This CDR3 comprises 15 residues. CDR3 region: CASSYSPAGVDTQYF. The CDR3 DNA reads TGTGCCAGCAGTTACTCACCAGCGGGGGTGGATACGCAGTATTTT.

The V and J genes are TRBV7-2 and TRBJ1-5; TRBD1 might be the D (6 bases). The germline V gene encodes CDR1 SGHTA and CDR2 FQGNSA. The CDR3 consists of 15 residues. The germline V and J ends were trimmed by 3 bases and 11 bases, with 20 bases remaining between them. The CDR3 protein is CASSFLQGTFGAQHF. The CDR3 DNA reads TGTGCCAGCAGCTTCCTACAGGGAACCTTCGGGGCCCAGCATTTT.

In DNA, the CDR3 is TGCAGTGCTTCACCTAGCGGGAGGGCCTTAGGGGAGCTGTTTTTT. It is translated as CSASPSGRALGELFF. The chain links TRBV20-1 to TRBJ2-2; TRBD2 agrees at 12 bases. This CDR3 has 15 residues. Germline V gene sequence: CDR1 DFQATT, CDR2 SNEGSKA (reference sequence). Trimming cost V 5 bases and J 8 bases; bases outside gene matches: 9.

This clonotype has a handful of counts. V gene TRBV6-6 combines with J gene TRBJ2-5; TRBD1 agrees at 8 bases. The J call is uncertain, as TRBJ2-7 better fits the DNA end. The CDR3 contains 15 residues. Germline V gene lookup returns CDR1 MNHNY and CDR2 SVGAGI (reference sequence). The chain's CDR3 is CASRPGTGLGNEQYF. The CDR3 nucleotides read TGTGCCAGCAGGCCCGGGACAGGCCTCGGGAACGAGCAGTACTTC.

J is TRBJ2-3 and V is TRBV20-1, with 8 bases aligning to TRBD1. V shed 5 bases and J 5 bases; nucleotides not matched to a gene: 3. Germline CDR1 is DFQATT and CDR2 is SNEGSKA (reference sequence). This CDR3 spans 12 amino acids. The CDR3 here is CSAETGEDTQYF. In DNA form, the CDR3 reads TGCAGTGCTGAGACAGGGGAAGATACGCAGTATTTT.

The J gene is TRBJ2-2, the V gene TRBV6-5; TRBD1 matches at 9 bases. With V trimmed by 6 bases and J by 7 bases, 12 bases remained unmatched. Germline values: CDR1 MNHEY, CDR2 SVGAGI. This CDR3 is built from 16 residues. The CDR3, as DNA: TGTGCCAGCAGCCTCGGACAGGGGAGCTGGGGCGGGGAGCTGTTTTTT. Protein: CASSLGQGSWGGELFF.

V usage is TRBV29-1 and J usage is TRBJ1-3, with TRBD1 as a possible D gene (5 bases). CDR3 length: 14 residues. Germline assignment: CDR1 SQVTM and CDR2 ANQGSEA. Trimming removed 0 bases from V and 3 bases from J, with 9 bases in between. The CDR3 coding sequence is TGCAGCGTTGAAGATTCAGGGAATGGAAACACCATATATTTT. Protein sequence: CSVEDSGNGNTIYF.

The chain has TRBV3-1 and TRBJ2-1; no definite D call. The CDR3 sequence is 13 residues long. V lost 6 bases to trimming and J lost 6 bases, with 12 bases between them. CDR1 is LGHDT, CDR2 YNNKEL, per germline (reference sequence). CDR3 DNA: TGTGCCAGCAGGCCAGGACGGGTCAATGAGCAGTTCTTC. It encodes CASRPGRVNEQFF.

In this sample, this clonotype turned up a few times. The V and J genes are TRBV4-3 and TRBJ1-2; D call uncertain. Germline V gene data show CDR1 as LGHNA and CDR2 as YSLEER. Trimming shortened V by 1 base and J by 2 bases, and 11 bases separated the two germline ends. This CDR3 contains 15 residues. Here the CDR3 reads CASSQGGGNNYGYTF. The CDR3 bases are TGCGCCAGCAGCCAAGGTGGAGGGAACAACTATGGCTACACCTTC.

The V call is TRBV4-1, the J call TRBJ2-4; the D gene could be TRBD1 or TRBD2 (5 bases each). Germline lookup yields CDR1 MGHRA and CDR2 YSYEKL. V dropped 0 bases and J dropped 13 bases, with 31 bases sitting between them. The CDR3 covers 19 residues. The CDR3 region is CASSQDGAPGPVDSFKQYF. In DNA form, the CDR3 reads TGCGCCAGCAGCCAAGATGGTGCGCCGGGACCGGTGGATTCTTTTAAGCAGTACTTC.

This clonotype occurred once. The chain uses TRBV7-9 and TRBJ2-3; 9 bases map to TRBD1. The CDR3 extends over 16 amino acids. CDR1 is SEHNR and CDR2 is FQNEAQ in the germline V gene (reference sequence). Trimming cost V 6 bases and J 4 bases; bases outside gene matches: 11. In nucleotides, the CDR3 is TGTGCCAGCAGACCAGGACAGGGGATGTATCCAGATACGCAGTATTTT. The encoded protein is CASRPGQGMYPDTQYF.

V and J are TRBV27 and TRBJ1-2; D is undetermined. The CDR3 loop spans 17 amino acids. Germline V lookup: CDR1 MNHEY, CDR2 SMNVEV (reference sequence). V was clipped by 0 bases and J by 2 bases, with 16 bases between them. The chain's CDR3 is CASSLSRGGPRNYGYTF. The CDR3 region has the DNA TGTGCCAGCAGTTTATCTCGGGGAGGGCCCAGGAACTATGGCTACACCTTC.

The chain is built from TRBV7-7 and TRBJ2-7; 16 bases fit TRBD2. The J call may be wrong; the DNA end is better matched by TRBJ2-5. The CDR3 covers 17 residues. Germline V gene lookup returns CDR1 SSHAT and CDR2 FNYEAQ (reference sequence). As DNA, the CDR3 is TGTGCCAGCAGCGCGGGACTAGCGGGAGGGCCGATGGAGACCCAGTACTTC. This encodes CASSAGLAGGPMETQYF.

V usage is TRBV20-1 and J usage is TRBJ1-2, with a tentative D call TRBD1 (5 bases). Between the trimmed V and J ends, which lost 6 bases and 6 bases, there was a span of 17 bases. Looked up from germline, CDR1 is DFQATT and CDR2 is SNEGSKA (reference sequence). This CDR3 region has 13 residues. CDR3 in DNA: TGCAGTGCAGAGGTGCTGGGACGAGATGGCTACACCTTC. As protein: CSAEVLGRDGYTF.

V is TRBV20-1 and J is TRBJ2-7; 8 bases are shared with TRBD2. The end of the DNA is better explained by TRBJ2-5, so the J call may be wrong. CDR3 length: 13 amino acids. Germline V gene lookup returns CDR1 DFQATT and CDR2 SNEGSKA (reference sequence). CDR3 nucleotides: TGCAGTGGCAATAGCGGGACTGCGGAGACCCAGTACTTC. Translated: CSGNSGTAETQYF.

V is TRBV20-1 and J is TRBJ2-3; possible D gene TRBD2, 6 bases. The CDR3 sequence is 14 residues long. V was shortened by 3 bases and J by 1 base, with 11 bases between the two germline ends. CDR1 and CDR2 from the germline V gene are DFQATT and SNEGSKA (reference sequence). CDR3 sequence reads: CSASPGLGTDTQYF. CDR3 in DNA: TGCAGTGCTAGCCCGGGACTTGGCACAGATACGCAGTATTTT.

V and J are TRBV29-1 and TRBJ2-1, with no clear D. Trimming took off 2 bases at V and 9 bases at J, with 11 bases between the two ends. The CDR3 covers 12 residues. Germline V lookup: CDR1 SQVTM, CDR2 ANQGSEA. The CDR3 DNA is TGCAGCGTTGAAATCTTCTCCACTGAGCAGTTCTTC. It translates to CSVEIFSTEQFF.

The rearrangement links TRBV9 to TRBJ2-7; possibly TRBD2 for D (7 bases). The J call is uncertain, as TRBJ2-5 better fits the DNA end. Germline lookup yields CDR1 SGDLS and CDR2 YYNGEE. The CDR3 is made up of 15 amino acids. CDR3 in DNA: TGTGCCAGCAGCCCAAGGGGGGGGGCCGTGGAGACCCAGTACTTC. Translating gives CASSPRGGAVETQYF.

V is TRBV9 and J is TRBJ2-4, with 8 bases that match TRBD1. The CDR3 covers 16 residues. Trimming at V came to 3 bases and at J to 0 bases, leaving 5 bases not matched to a gene. Germline V gene sequence: CDR1 SGDLS, CDR2 YYNGEE. The CDR3, as DNA: TGTGCCAGCAGCGATGGACAGGGAAGAGCCAAAAACATTCAGTACTTC. Protein: CASSDGQGRAKNIQYF.

The sample holds a few counts of this clonotype. The genes are TRBV10-3 and TRBJ2-1; 11 bases align to TRBD2. Trimming at V came to 3 bases and at J to 6 bases, leaving 7 bases not matched to a gene. CDR1 and CDR2 (germline): ENHRY, SYGVKD. The CDR3 length is 16 residues. This chain's CDR3 is CAISDMTSGMGNEQFF. CDR3 nucleotides: TGTGCCATCAGTGACATGACTAGCGGGATGGGCAATGAGCAGTTCTTC.

The rearrangement uses TRBV21-1 and TRBJ2-2; the D call of TRBD2 is as the table states it, not checked on the DNA. TRBV21-1 is listed as a pseudogene. The length of the CDR3 is 17 residues. In DNA, the CDR3 is TGTGCCAGCAGCAAAAAGTTGGAGCGGGAGAACACCGGGGAGCTGTTTTTT. This sequence encodes CASSKKLERENTGELFF.

This clonotype was seen only a few times. The chain employs TRBV3-1 and TRBJ1-4, with 10 bases fitting TRBD1. The CDR3 runs 15 residues. Germline CDR1 and CDR2: LGHDT and YNNKEL (reference sequence). J lost 5 bases, V lost 4 bases, and 4 bases had no gene match. CDR3 DNA sequence: TGTGCCAGCAGCCCCCGGGACAGGGGAAATGAAAAACTGTTTTTT. Translation: CASSPRDRGNEKLFF.

The table lists this clonotype with many counts. The V call is TRBV7-9, the J call TRBJ2-1; no clear D. The CDR3 runs to 13 residues. CDR1 is SEHNR, CDR2 FQNEAQ, per germline (reference sequence). The V end was cut by 6 bases, the J end by 0 bases, with 6 bases between. CDR3 in DNA: TGTGCCAGCAGTCTGGACTCCTACAATGAGCAGTTCTTC. This encodes CASSLDSYNEQFF. Full variable domain (missing parts from reference TRBV7-9 and TRBJ2-1): DTGVSQNPRHKITKRGQNVTFRCDPISEHNRLYWYRQTLGQGPEFLTYFQNEAQLEKSRLLSDRFSAERPKGSFSTLEIQRTEQGDSAMYLCASSLDSYNEQFFGPGTRLTVL.